A selection of T cell receptor beta chains follows, all from one sample in a study of blood T cell repertoires in COVID-19. The table came from immunoSEQ multiplex PCR; TCRdb's copy has only in-frame clones and leaves some out. The repertoire holds hundreds of thousands of clones, with about 88% as singletons. The sample taken for sequencing was PBMCs or T cells enriched from blood (not recorded which). The receptors derive from a young man with acute COVID-19. The CDR3 runs from the conserved cysteine through the conserved F or W. The order of the fields is V gene, J gene, clone size, D gene, CDR3 protein, CDR3 DNA. D genes are given only for firm matches. The size of a clone is reported for some rows only, either as once, few or many, or as a class for expanded clones.

V gene: TRBV11-3
J gene: TRBJ2-3
clone size: NA
D gene: NA
CDR3 protein: CASSRGATDTQYF
CDR3 DNA: TGTGCCAGCAGCCGCGGGGCCACAGATACGCAGTATTTT

V gene: TRBV9
J gene: TRBJ2-3
clone size: NA
D gene: NA
CDR3 protein: CASGLGWQPTDTQYF
CDR3 DNA: TGTGCCAGCGGGTTGGGCTGGCAACCCACAGATACGCAGTATTTT

V gene: TRBV19
J gene: TRBJ2-1
clone size: NA
D gene: TRBD1
CDR3 protein: CASSNDRASYNEQFF
CDR3 DNA: TGTGCCAGTAGCAACGACAGGGCTTCCTACAATGAGCAGTTCTTC

V gene: TRBV12-5
J gene: TRBJ1-1
clone size: NA
D gene: NA
CDR3 protein: CASGMIQGNTEAFF
CDR3 DNA: TGTGCTAGTGGTATGATACAGGGGAACACTGAAGCTTTCTTT

V gene: TRBV29-1
J gene: TRBJ2-2
clone size: NA
D gene: NA
CDR3 protein: CSVASWASTTGELFF
CDR3 DNA: TGCAGCGTCGCCTCTTGGGCTAGCACCACCGGGGAGCTGTTTTTT

V gene: TRBV12-3/TRBV12-4
J gene: TRBJ1-1
clone size: once
D gene: NA
CDR3 protein: CASSLGGHTEAFF
CDR3 DNA: TGTGCCAGCAGTTTGGGGGGACACACTGAAGCTTTCTTT

V gene: TRBV7-2
J gene: TRBJ2-3
clone size: NA
D gene: TRBD2
CDR3 protein: CASSLSGRAGTDTQYF
CDR3 DNA: TGTGCCAGCAGCTTATCCGGGAGGGCCGGCACAGATACGCAGTATTTT

V gene: TRBV6-2/TRBV6-3
J gene: TRBJ2-4
clone size: few
D gene: TRBD2
CDR3 protein: CASSYSGSKNIQYF
CDR3 DNA: TGTGCCAGCAGTTACAGCGGGAGTAAGAACATTCAGTACTTC

V gene: TRBV7-6
J gene: TRBJ2-2
clone size: NA
D gene: NA
CDR3 protein: CASSLGATGGELFF
CDR3 DNA: TGTGCCAGCAGCTTAGGGGCGACAGGCGGGGAGCTGTTTTTT

V gene: TRBV27
J gene: TRBJ2-3
clone size: NA
D gene: TRBD2
CDR3 protein: CASSITPGLAGGPLYF
CDR3 DNA: TGTGCCAGCAGTATCACGCCGGGACTAGCGGGAGGGCCCCTGTATTTT

V gene: TRBV7-3
J gene: TRBJ2-2
clone size: NA
D gene: TRBD1
CDR3 protein: CASRGQITGELFF
CDR3 DNA: TGTGCCAGCAGGGGACAGATCACCGGGGAGCTGTTTTTT

V gene: TRBV19
J gene: TRBJ2-1
clone size: NA
D gene: TRBD1
CDR3 protein: CASSPKQGAGEQFF
CDR3 DNA: TGTGCCAGTAGTCCTAAACAGGGGGCAGGTGAGCAGTTCTTC

V gene: TRBV6-4
J gene: TRBJ2-1
clone size: NA
D gene: NA
CDR3 protein: CASSVFWSADEQFF
CDR3 DNA: TGTGCCAGCAGTGTTTTCTGGTCGGCGGATGAGCAGTTCTTC

V gene: TRBV12-3/TRBV12-4
J gene: TRBJ2-1
clone size: NA
D gene: TRBD2
CDR3 protein: CASTMTSGVQFF
CDR3 DNA: TGTGCCAGCACCATGACTAGCGGAGTACAGTTCTTC

V gene: TRBV7-3
J gene: TRBJ2-3
clone size: once
D gene: NA
CDR3 protein: CASSLTSSLTDTQYF
CDR3 DNA: TGTGCCAGCAGCTTAACCTCCTCTCTCACAGATACGCAGTATTTT

V gene: TRBV5-4
J gene: TRBJ2-2
clone size: NA
D gene: NA
CDR3 protein: CASSLGRKTGELFF
CDR3 DNA: TGTGCCAGCAGCTTGGGGCGGAAGACCGGGGAGCTGTTTTTT

V gene: TRBV6-5
J gene: TRBJ2-5
clone size: few
D gene: NA
CDR3 protein: CASSSPRTEETQYF
CDR3 DNA: TGTGCCAGCAGTTCACCCCGGACAGAAGAGACCCAGTACTTC

V gene: TRBV13
J gene: TRBJ2-5
clone size: NA
D gene: NA
CDR3 protein: CASSFRVTKETQYF
CDR3 DNA: TGTGCCAGCAGCTTCCGGGTCACGAAAGAGACCCAGTACTTC

V gene: TRBV5-1
J gene: TRBJ2-5
clone size: few
D gene: TRBD1
CDR3 protein: CASSLGQGIAETQYF
CDR3 DNA: TGCGCCAGCAGCTTAGGACAGGGAATAGCAGAGACCCAGTACTTC

V gene: TRBV6-1
J gene: TRBJ1-5
clone size: NA
D gene: NA
CDR3 protein: CASSEEQGSNQPQHF
CDR3 DNA: TGTGCCAGCAGTGAAGAACAGGGAAGCAATCAGCCCCAGCATTTT

V gene: TRBV5-4
J gene: TRBJ2-4
clone size: NA
D gene: TRBD1
CDR3 protein: CASSLMDRASKNIQYF
CDR3 DNA: TGTGCCAGCAGCTTAATGGACAGGGCTTCCAAAAACATTCAGTACTTC

V gene: TRBV5-3
J gene: TRBJ1-4
clone size: NA
D gene: TRBD1
CDR3 protein: CARSWEDRDNEKLFF
CDR3 DNA: TGTGCCAGAAGCTGGGAGGACAGGGATAATGAAAAACTGTTTTTT

V gene: TRBV7-3
J gene: TRBJ2-1
clone size: once
D gene: TRBD1
CDR3 protein: CASSFLTGSEQFF
CDR3 DNA: TGTGCCAGCAGCTTCCTGACAGGGAGTGAGCAGTTCTTC

V gene: TRBV19
J gene: TRBJ2-3
clone size: NA
D gene: NA
CDR3 protein: CATRPSGTDTQYF
CDR3 DNA: TGTGCCACCAGGCCCTCCGGCACAGATACGCAGTATTTT

V gene: TRBV20-1
J gene: TRBJ2-3
clone size: NA
D gene: TRBD1
CDR3 protein: CSASSVQGATDTQYF
CDR3 DNA: TGCAGTGCTAGTTCTGTGCAGGGGGCCACAGATACGCAGTATTTT

V gene: TRBV10-2
J gene: TRBJ1-1
clone size: NA
D gene: NA
CDR3 protein: CASSESGGVRAFF
CDR3 DNA: TGCGCCAGCAGTGAGTCAGGGGGTGTGAGGGCTTTCTTT

V gene: TRBV11-3
J gene: TRBJ2-2
clone size: NA
D gene: NA
CDR3 protein: CASSPRIGELFF
CDR3 DNA: TGTGCCAGCAGCCCCCGTATCGGGGAGCTGTTTTTT

V gene: TRBV5-5
J gene: TRBJ1-5
clone size: NA
D gene: NA
CDR3 protein: CASSFSALASQPQHF
CDR3 DNA: TGTGCCAGCAGCTTTTCCGCCCTCGCGAGCCAGCCCCAGCATTTT

V gene: TRBV18
J gene: TRBJ1-2
clone size: NA
D gene: NA
CDR3 protein: CASSPKETANYGYTF
CDR3 DNA: TGTGCCAGCTCACCAAAAGAGACAGCTAACTATGGCTACACCTTC

V gene: TRBV24-1
J gene: TRBJ2-5
clone size: NA
D gene: NA
CDR3 protein: CATSDPAEVGLWETQYF
CDR3 DNA: TGTGCCACCAGTGACCCCGCGGAGGTGGGCTTGTGGGAGACCCAGTACTTC